A selection of T cell receptor beta chains follows, all from one sample in a study of OX40 agonist ivuxolimab in advanced cancers. Profiled with immunoSEQ multiplex PCR; TCRdb holds only in-frame clones, not every one. The sample consists of 20,000 to 25,000 clones, approximately 90% of them appearing once. The sequencing used CD4+ or CD8+ T cells sorted from blood, collected in a trial of the OX40 agonist ivuxolimab. The source of these receptors is an adult with an advanced solid tumor such as melanoma, head and neck, liver or kidney cancer. Each CDR3 is given with its conserved first and last residue. Fields, in order: clone size, J gene, V gene, D gene, CDR3 DNA, CDR3 protein. The D gene is left open where the match is weak. Size tells how often a clone was seen (once, few, many) or the class of an expanded clone, and some rows leave it out.

>.|TRBJ2-1|TRBV28|TRBD1
TGTGCCAGTGCCATGACAGGGGGCTCCTACAATGAGCAGTTCTTC
CASAMTGGSYNEQFF
>.|TRBJ2-5|TRBV5-5|.
TGTGCCAGCAGCCACGGTCAAGGTCTGGGGGAGACCCAGTACTTC
CASSHGQGLGETQYF
>.|TRBJ1-2|TRBV4-1|TRBD1
TGCGCCAGCAGCCAGTCCCCGGGACAGGGGAGGGGAGGCTACACCTTC
CASSQSPGQGRGGYTF
>.|TRBJ2-1|TRBV7-9|TRBD2
TGTGCCAGCAGCGCTACTAGCGGGGCATACAATGAGCAGTTCTTC
CASSATSGAYNEQFF
>.|TRBJ1-5|TRBV28|.
TGTGCCAGCAGTCGAGACGGGCAGCCCCAGCATTTT
CASSRDGQPQHF
>.|TRBJ2-7|TRBV7-3|TRBD1
TGTGCCAGCAGCCCCGGGACAGGCCCGATCTACGAGCAGTACTTC
CASSPGTGPIYEQYF
>.|TRBJ1-2|TRBV27|.
TGTGCCAGCAGTTTATCCTTGGGGTCGGTCTATGGCTACACCTTC
CASSLSLGSVYGYTF
>.|TRBJ2-1|TRBV6-5|.
TGTGCCAGCAAGGAGGGGGTCTCCTACAATGAGCAGTTCTTC
CASKEGVSYNEQFF
>.|TRBJ1-5|TRBV19|.
TGTGCCAGTATCGGGGGCTGGAATCAGCCCCAGCATTTT
CASIGGWNQPQHF
>.|TRBJ2-6|TRBV7-9|.
TGTGCCAGCAGCCCCCCCAAGGGCTCTGGGGCCAACGTCCTGACTTTC
CASSPPKGSGANVLTF
>.|TRBJ2-1|TRBV11-3|TRBD2
TGTGCCAGCAGCTCCCGGAGCGGGGTGATATACAATGAGCAGTTCTTC
CASSSRSGVIYNEQFF
>.|TRBJ2-1|TRBV2|TRBD2
TGCGCGGGAGGGGGGTCCTACAATGAGCAGTTCTTC
CAGGGSYNEQFF
>.|TRBJ2-5|TRBV28|TRBD1
TGTGCCAGCAGTTTATCGGACAGGTTCAACCCTCATAACTTC
CASSLSDRFNPHNF
>.|TRBJ2-7|TRBV2|.
TGTGCCAGCCAAACCACCGGGACACCCCCCTACGAGCAGTACTTC
CASQTTGTPPYEQYF
>.|TRBJ2-7|TRBV7-9|.
TGTGCCAGCCGCCACCGGGACTCACACTACGAGCAGTACTTC
CASRHRDSHYEQYF
>.|TRBJ2-6|TRBV30|.
TGTGCCTGGAGGTTACAGGGCCTTAGCTCTGGGGCCAACGTCCTGACTTTC
CAWRLQGLSSGANVLTF
>.|TRBJ2-7|TRBV6-1|.
TGTGCCAGCAGAAATCGTACGAGACCCTACGAGCAGTACTTC
CASRNRTRPYEQYF
>.|TRBJ2-3|TRBV28|.
TGTGCCAGCAGTTTCTTTCGGCCCACAGATACGCAGTATTTT
CASSFFRPTDTQYF
>.|TRBJ2-1|TRBV28|TRBD1
TGTGCCAGCAGTTTCCCCGGGACAGGGGTGGCAGATGAGCAGTTCTTC
CASSFPGTGVADEQFF
>.|TRBJ2-2|TRBV10-1|.
TGCGCCAGCAGTGTTGGGGCTGACACCGGGGAGCTGTTTTTT
CASSVGADTGELFF
>.|TRBJ2-3|TRBV7-9|.
TGTGCCAGCAGCTTATTGGCCCAGGGGATAGTTTTAGATACGCAGTATTTT
CASSLLAQGIVLDTQYF
>once|TRBJ2-7|TRBV5-4|.
TGTGCCAGCGGCAGGGGTTACGAGCAGTACTTC
CASGRGYEQYF
>.|TRBJ1-1|TRBV7-9|.
TGTGCCAGCAGCTTAGCGATGGGGCCCGGAGCTTTCTTT
CASSLAMGPGAFF
>.|TRBJ2-1|TRBV9|TRBD2
TGTGCCAGCAGCGTAGCTACCACTAGCGGGACCTCCTACAATGAGCAGTTCTTC
CASSVATTSGTSYNEQFF
>.|TRBJ2-3|TRBV11-2|TRBD2
TGTGCCAGCAGCTTACTAGGGACTAGCGGGATTGGGGCAGATACGCAGTATTTT
CASSLLGTSGIGADTQYF
>.|TRBJ2-7|TRBV13|.
TGTGCCAGCACCCGTAGGACCTCCGAGCAGTACTTC
CASTRRTSEQYF
>.|TRBJ2-6|TRBV9|.
TGTGCCAGCAGCGGGCCCCCTGGGGCCAACGTCCTGACTTTC
CASSGPPGANVLTF
>.|TRBJ2-3|TRBV7-2|.
TGTGCCAGCAGCTTATGGGGGAGGACAGATACGCAGTATTTT
CASSLWGRTDTQYF
>.|TRBJ1-2|TRBV7-9|TRBD1
TGTGCCAGCAGCGACAGGGAATGGTATGGCTACACCTTC
CASSDREWYGYTF